This T cell receptor beta chain emerged from a study of blood T cell repertoires in COVID-19. At the level of the study: Samples came from the United States, Italy and Spain, spanning acute and convalescent COVID-19. PBMCs, B-cell-depleted T cells, or T cells provided the cDNA or gDNA that made up the material.

Germline loops: CDR1 SGHVS, CDR2 FQNEAQ. The CDR3 covers 18 residues. Trimming stripped 5 bases from V and 4 bases from J, with 23 bases between. In the original processing: Using reference gene primer amplification, nucleated cell counts were estimated. Sequenced by immunoSEQ multiplex PCR; TCRdb stores in-frame clones only, minus some. V, J and clone size were drawn from that table, and D and trimming were deduced from the DNA. The repertoire holds under 170,000 clones, with roughly 87% as singletons. What was sequenced was peripheral blood. V is TRBV7-8 and J is TRBJ1-4; D is undetermined. The receptor's source is an older woman with active or convalescent COVID-19. Here the CDR3 reads CASSDLIMWQQFNEKLFF. As DNA, the CDR3 is TGTGCCAGCAGCGACTTGATCATGTGGCAGCAATTTAATGAAAAACTGTTTTTT.